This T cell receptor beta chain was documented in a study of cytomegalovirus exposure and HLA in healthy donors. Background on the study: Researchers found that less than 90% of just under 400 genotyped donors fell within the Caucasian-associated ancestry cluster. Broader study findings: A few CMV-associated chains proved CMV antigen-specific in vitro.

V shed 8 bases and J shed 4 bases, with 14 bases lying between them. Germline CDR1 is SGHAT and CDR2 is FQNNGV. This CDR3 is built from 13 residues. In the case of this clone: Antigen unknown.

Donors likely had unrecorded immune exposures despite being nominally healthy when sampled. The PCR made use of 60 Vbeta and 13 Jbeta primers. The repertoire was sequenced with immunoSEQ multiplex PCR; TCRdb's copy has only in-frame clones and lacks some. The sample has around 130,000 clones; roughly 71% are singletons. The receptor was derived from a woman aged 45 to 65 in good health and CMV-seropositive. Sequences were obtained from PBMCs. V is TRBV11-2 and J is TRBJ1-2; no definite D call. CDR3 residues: CASQAGVGYGYTF. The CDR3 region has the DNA TGTGCCAGCCAGGCCGGGGTGGGCTATGGCTACACCTTC.